These 20 T cell receptor beta chains were all obtained from the same sample, sequenced in a study of cytomegalovirus exposure and HLA in healthy donors. Some clones are missing from TCRdb's copy, which holds only in-frame ones; the method was immunoSEQ multiplex PCR. Of 150,000 to 250,000 clones in the sample, about 81% were seen once. The sample comprised PBMCs. The receptors were gathered from a woman aged 25 to 39 in good health and CMV-seronegative.

The chain joins TRBV5-1 to TRBJ2-1, with TRBD2 matching 10 bases. This CDR3 is built from 16 residues. The V gene end was trimmed by 4 bases and the J gene end by 3 bases; junction bases not matched to a gene: 7. Germline V lookup: CDR1 SGHRS, CDR2 YFSETQ. CDR3 DNA: TGCGCCAGCAGCCCGGATGGGACTAGCGACTACAATGAGCAGTTCTTC. Its translation is CASSPDGTSDYNEQFF. Based on the CDR3 plus reference TRBV5-1 and TRBJ2-1, the full variable domain is KAGVTQTPRYLIKTRGQQVTLSCSPISGHRSVSWYQQTPGQGLQFLFEYFSETQRNKGNFPGRFSGRQFSNSRSEMNVSTLELGDSALYLCASSPDGTSDYNEQFFGPGTRLTVL.

The chain links TRBV4-2 to TRBJ2-1; 10 nucleotides align to TRBD2. With V trimmed by 0 bases and J by 4 bases, 9 bases remained unmatched. The CDR3 has 18 amino acids. CDR1 is LGHNA, CDR2 YNFKEQ, per germline. This chain's CDR3 is CASSQDSLAGARYNEQFF. In DNA, the CDR3 is TGTGCCAGCAGCCAAGATTCCCTAGCGGGAGCAAGATACAATGAGCAGTTCTTC.

This chain links TRBV5-1 with TRBJ2-1, with 7 bases matching TRBD1. The CDR3 length is 13 residues. Trimming at V came to 4 bases and at J to 7 bases, leaving 5 bases not matched to a gene. Germline CDR1 is SGHRS and CDR2 is YFSETQ. The CDR3 sequence: CASSTLQGNEQFF. CDR3 nucleotide sequence: TGCGCCAGCAGCACACTACAGGGGAATGAGCAGTTCTTC.

V is TRBV6-5 and J is TRBJ2-7; 10 bases are a match to TRBD1. Germline CDR1 MNHEY, CDR2 SVGAGI. After removal of 7 bases from V and 4 bases from J, the junction contained 10 bases not matched to a gene. The length of the CDR3 is 15 residues. The CDR3 DNA sequence: TGTGCCAGCACCGTCGACAGGGGGCCTGTTTACGAGCAGTACTTC. Its translation is CASTVDRGPVYEQYF.

V and J are TRBV7-2 and TRBJ2-7; the match to TRBD1 covers 7 bases. V lost 5 bases to trimming and J lost 4 bases; unmatched junction nucleotides: 14. CDR1 is SGHTA and CDR2 is FQGNSA in the germline V gene. The CDR3 length is 16 residues. CDR3 bases: TGTGCCAGCAGCCCCGCAATCGACAGGGCGAGATACGAGCAGTACTTC. It yields the protein CASSPAIDRARYEQYF. The full variable domain, its missing parts supplied by reference TRBV7-2 and TRBJ2-7, is GAGVSQSPSNKVTEKGKDVELRCDPISGHTALYWYRQSLGQGLEFLIYFQGNSAPDKSGLPSDRFSAERTGGSVSTLTIQRTQQEDSAVYLCASSPAIDRARYEQYFGPGTRLTVT.

The chain uses TRBV7-8 and TRBJ1-5, with D possibly being TRBD1 (5 bases). Germline V lookup: CDR1 SGHVS, CDR2 FQNEAQ. Trimming left V 5 bases short and J 7 bases short, with 15 bases between. The CDR3 length is 14 residues. The chain's CDR3 is CASSAGPGSQPQHF. In DNA form, the CDR3 reads TGTGCCAGCAGCGCGGGGCCAGGGAGCCAGCCCCAGCATTTT.

The rearrangement joins TRBV6-5 to TRBJ2-3; the D gene is possibly TRBD2 (6 bases). With 6 bases removed from V and 1 base from J, the gap between germline ends came to 11 bases. This CDR3 region has 14 residues. Germline CDR1 reads MNHEY; CDR2 reads SVGAGI. This chain's CDR3 is CASSRTTGTDTQYF. CDR3 bases: TGTGCCAGCAGCCGGACTACCGGCACAGATACGCAGTATTTT.

J is TRBJ1-2 and V is TRBV27; 9 bases map to TRBD1. Unmatched junction bases numbered 3, after V lost 6 bases and J lost 1 base. From germline, CDR1 is MNHEY and CDR2 SMNVEV (reference sequence). This CDR3 comprises 14 residues. The DNA for the CDR3 is TGTGCCAGCAGGGGGACAGGGAATAACTATGGCTACACCTTC. Its translation is CASRGTGNNYGYTF.

This sequence joins TRBV5-1 and TRBJ2-2, with 8 nucleotides matching TRBD2. This CDR3 has 16 residues. The V segment lost 5 bases and the J segment 0 bases; nucleotides outside the gene matches: 6. Germline V lookup: CDR1 SGHRS, CDR2 YFSETQ. CDR3: CASRHSGASNTGELFF. The CDR3 nucleotides are TGCGCCAGCAGGCATAGCGGGGCCTCGAACACCGGGGAGCTGTTTTTT.

The chain has TRBV28 and TRBJ1-5; 8 positions match TRBD1. The V gene end was trimmed by 5 bases and the J gene end by 5 bases; junction bases not matched to a gene: 8. This CDR3 contains 15 residues. The germline CDR1 and CDR2 sequences are MDHEN and SYDVKM. The CDR3 loop reads CASSPLGQGDQPQHF. Written as DNA, the CDR3 is TGTGCCAGCAGTCCCCTCGGACAGGGAGATCAGCCCCAGCATTTT.

V gene TRBV5-1 combines with J gene TRBJ1-2; no clear D. The CDR3 runs to 14 residues. The germline gives CDR1 SGHRS, CDR2 YFSETQ. V was shortened by 6 bases and J by 0 bases, with 12 bases between the two germline ends. CDR3 residues: CASTMSVANYGYTF. The CDR3 coding sequence is TGCGCCAGCACTATGAGCGTAGCTAACTATGGCTACACCTTC.

The CDR3 DNA is TGTGCCAGCATTTATCACAGTGAAGCTTTCTTT. It is translated as CASIYHSEAFF. This rearrangement joins TRBV2 to TRBJ1-1, with D uncertain. V was cut by 7 bases and J by 7 bases, with 10 bases left in between. The length of the CDR3 is 11 residues. Germline V CDR1 and CDR2: SNHLY, FYNNEI. The full variable domain, rest sourced from reference TRBV2 and TRBJ1-1, is EPEVTQTPSHQVTQMGQEVILRCVPISNHLYFYWYRQILGQKVEFLVSFYNNEISEKSEIFDDQFSVERPDGSNFTLKIRSTKLEDSAMYFCASIYHSEAFFGQGTRLTVV.

This chain links TRBV5-6 with TRBJ2-1; a possible D gene is TRBD2 (5 bases). The germline CDR1 and CDR2 sequences are SGHDT and YYEEEE. CDR3 length: 12 residues. Trimming took off 2 bases at V and 9 bases at J, with 9 bases between the two ends. The CDR3 region has the DNA TGTGCCAGCAGCTTCCAGCGGACTGAGCAGTTCTTC. Its protein product is CASSFQRTEQFF.

This clone was seen once. V and J are TRBV5-1 and TRBJ2-1, with D perhaps matching TRBD2 (6 bases). V lost 4 bases and J 4 bases, leaving 12 bases between the germline ends. Germline values: CDR1 SGHRS, CDR2 YFSETQ. This CDR3 spans 14 amino acids. For the CDR3, the DNA is TGCGCCAGCAGCGAGGTGGGGACTTACAATGAGCAGTTCTTC. This encodes CASSEVGTYNEQFF.

The DNA for the CDR3 is TGTGCCAGCACGTATCGAGGCGAAAAACTGTTTTTT. Translation: CASTYRGEKLFF. The chain has TRBV7-9 and TRBJ1-4; D call uncertain. Germline assignment: CDR1 SEHNR and CDR2 FQNEAQ (reference sequence). V was trimmed by 7 bases and J by 8 bases, leaving 11 bases between them. The length of the CDR3 is 12 residues.

The V and J genes are TRBV4-1 and TRBJ1-1; D is uncertain. V was trimmed by 3 bases and J by 1 base, leaving 6 bases between them. The CDR3 sequence is 13 residues long. Germline V gene sequence: CDR1 MGHRA, CDR2 YSYEKL. This CDR3 reads CASSQPRNTEAFF. In nucleotides, the CDR3 is TGCGCCAGCAGCCAGCCTAGGAACACTGAAGCTTTCTTT.

The rearrangement joins TRBV19 to TRBJ2-1, with 10 bases matching TRBD2. Germline trimming cut 3 bases from V and 7 bases from J; bases unmatched to any gene: 6. CDR1 and CDR2 (germline): LNHDA, SQIVND (reference sequence). The CDR3 runs to 15 residues. The CDR3 DNA reads as TGTGCCAGTAGTATGATGTCTAGCGGGAGTAATGAGCAGTTCTTC. The encoded protein is CASSMMSSGSNEQFF.

The V and J genes are TRBV5-1 and TRBJ2-1, with TRBD2 matching over 13 bases. Germline lookup yields CDR1 SGHRS and CDR2 YFSETQ. The CDR3 spans 16 residues. After removal of 5 bases from V and 4 bases from J, the junction contained 6 bases not matched to a gene. CDR3: CASSTGLAGVYNEQFF. The CDR3, as DNA: TGCGCCAGCAGTACCGGACTAGCGGGAGTATACAATGAGCAGTTCTTC.

The chain carries TRBV2 and TRBJ1-1, with 11 bases that match TRBD1. Per the germline V gene, CDR1 is SNHLY and CDR2 is FYNNEI. The CDR3 sequence is 18 residues long. V was clipped by 6 bases and J by 1 base; unmatched bases: 13. This chain's CDR3 is CASRAGRTGGAQNTEAFF. CDR3 DNA sequence: TGTGCCAGCAGGGCGGGTCGGACAGGGGGCGCCCAGAACACTGAAGCTTTCTTT.

The chain couples TRBV27 to TRBJ1-3, with 7 bases matching TRBD1. Germline V gives CDR1 MNHEY, CDR2 SMNVEV (reference sequence). Trimming cost V 6 bases and J 6 bases; bases outside gene matches: 11. This CDR3 is built from 15 residues. The CDR3 protein is CASRKETGPTNTIYF. The CDR3 DNA follows: TGTGCCAGCAGAAAAGAGACAGGGCCTACAAACACCATATATTTT.